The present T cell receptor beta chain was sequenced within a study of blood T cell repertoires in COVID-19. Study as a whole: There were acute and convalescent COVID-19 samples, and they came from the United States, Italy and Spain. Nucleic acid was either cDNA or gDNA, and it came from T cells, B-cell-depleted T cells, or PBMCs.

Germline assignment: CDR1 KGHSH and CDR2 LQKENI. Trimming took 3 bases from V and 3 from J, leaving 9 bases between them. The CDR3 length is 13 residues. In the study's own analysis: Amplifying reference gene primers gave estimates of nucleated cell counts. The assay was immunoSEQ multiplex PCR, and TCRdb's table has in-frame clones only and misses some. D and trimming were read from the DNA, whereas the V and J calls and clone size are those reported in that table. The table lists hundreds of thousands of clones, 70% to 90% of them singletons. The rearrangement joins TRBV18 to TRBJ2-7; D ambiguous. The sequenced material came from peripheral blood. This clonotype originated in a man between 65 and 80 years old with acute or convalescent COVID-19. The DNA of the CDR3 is TGTGCCAGCTCACCGGGCACCTTCTACGAGCAGTACTTC. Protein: CASSPGTFYEQYF. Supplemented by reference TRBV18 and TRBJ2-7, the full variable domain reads NAGVMQNPRHLVRRRGQEARLRCSPMKGHSHVYWYRQLPEEGLKFMVYLQKENIIDESGMPKERFSAEFPKEGPSILRIQQVVRGDSAAYFCASSPGTFYEQYFGPGTRLTVT.